The rows below give T cell receptor beta chains drawn from one sample of a study of blood T cell repertoires in COVID-19. Sequenced by immunoSEQ multiplex PCR; TCRdb stores in-frame clones only, minus some. Among tens of thousands of clones listed, 68% were seen once. Sequencing was carried out using peripheral blood. The source of these receptors is a woman in her sixties or seventies with acute or convalescent COVID-19. The CDR3 runs from the conserved cysteine through the conserved F or W. D genes are given only for firm matches. A clone size is listed for some rows: how often the clone was seen (once, few, many), or a class if it is expanded.

14	TRBJ1-5	once	-	TRBV19	CASRKTRGDQPQHF	TGTGCCAGTAGGAAGACAAGGGGTGATCAGCCCCAGCATTTT
14	TRBJ1-1	once	TRBD1	TRBV6-1	CASQGVTQDTEAFF	TGTGCCAGCCAGGGGGTCACCCAAGACACTGAAGCTTTCTTT
16	TRBJ2-7	few	-	TRBV11-1	CASSLVYAGNSYEQYF	TGTGCCAGCAGCTTAGTATATGCGGGGAACTCCTACGAGCAGTACTTC
15	TRBJ2-1	once	TRBD1	TRBV6-2/TRBV6-3	CASSAHSQGADEQFF	TGTGCCAGCAGCGCACATAGCCAGGGGGCCGATGAGCAGTTCTTC
12	TRBJ2-7	-	TRBD2	TRBV6-5	CASRTSDYEQYF	TGTGCCAGCAGGACTAGCGACTACGAGCAGTACTTC
14	TRBJ2-1	few	TRBD1	TRBV28	CASRGQGNSNEQFF	TGTGCCAGCAGAGGACAGGGAAATAGCAATGAGCAGTTCTTC
12	TRBJ1-2	-	-	TRBV6-2/TRBV6-3	CASSAQGNGYTF	TGTGCCAGCAGTGCCCAGGGAAATGGCTACACCTTC
18	TRBJ2-7	-	TRBD2	TRBV4-2	CASSQGRNSGGARNEQYF	TGTGCCAGCAGCCAAGGTAGGAATAGCGGGGGGGCCAGGAACGAGCAGTACTTC
14	TRBJ1-6	-	-	TRBV4-2	CASSQGRDNSPLHF	TGTGCCAGCAGCCAAGGGCGGGATAATTCACCCCTCCACTTT
16	TRBJ1-2	-	-	TRBV3-1/TRBV3-2	CASSQEQGRANYGYTF	TGTGCCAGCAGCCAAGAACAGGGCAGAGCTAACTATGGCTACACCTTC
15	TRBJ1-1	-	-	TRBV19	CASSIGGGPNTEAFF	TGTGCCAGTAGTATAGGAGGAGGGCCGAACACTGAAGCTTTCTTT
14	TRBJ2-7	-	-	TRBV6-5	CASSYNRLLHEQYF	TGTGCCAGCAGTTATAACAGGCTGCTGCACGAGCAGTACTTC
14	TRBJ1-1	-	-	TRBV11-2	CASSPWTANTEAFF	TGTGCCAGCAGCCCCTGGACAGCGAACACTGAAGCTTTCTTT
14	TRBJ2-7	-	TRBD2	TRBV10-2	CASTLAGDLTEQYF	TGCGCCAGCACCTTAGCGGGGGACCTTACCGAGCAGTACTTC
14	TRBJ1-4	-	-	TRBV7-2	CASSYRGTNEKLFF	TGTGCCAGCAGTTACCGGGGGACTAATGAAAAACTGTTTTTT
13	TRBJ2-5	once	TRBD1	TRBV14	CASSLNRGETQYF	TGTGCCAGCAGCCTGAACAGGGGGGAGACCCAGTACTTC
17	TRBJ2-1	few	TRBD2	TRBV14	CASSQAEWSGGNNEQFF	TGTGCCAGCAGCCAAGCGGAATGGAGCGGGGGGAACAATGAGCAGTTCTTC
15	TRBJ1-5	-	TRBD1	TRBV15	CATSRAGQGNQPQHF	TGTGCCACCAGCAGGGCGGGACAGGGGAATCAGCCCCAGCATTTT
16	TRBJ1-5	many	TRBD1	TRBV14	CASSQIRQGVNQPQHF	TGTGCCAGCAGCCAGATTCGACAGGGCGTAAATCAGCCCCAGCATTTT
12	TRBJ2-7	-	-	TRBV5-1	CASSQGGYEQYF	TGCGCCAGCTCGCAGGGAGGTTACGAGCAGTACTTC
16	TRBJ2-2	-	-	TRBV6-5	CASSYSQLVNTGELFF	TGTGCCAGCAGTTACTCCCAACTAGTTAACACCGGGGAGCTGTTTTTT
13	TRBJ2-7	-	TRBD1	TRBV7-9	CASSLVPGGEQYF	TGTGCCAGCAGCTTAGTTCCAGGGGGCGAGCAGTACTTC
15	TRBJ1-3	-	TRBD1	TRBV28	CASTERGTAGNTIYF	TGTGCCAGCACCGAGCGGGGGACAGCTGGAAACACCATATATTTT
14	TRBJ2-1	-	TRBD1	TRBV6-2/TRBV6-3	CASSFIGQGYEQFF	TGTGCCAGCAGCTTTATCGGACAGGGTTATGAGCAGTTCTTC
15	TRBJ2-1	-	-	TRBV3-1/TRBV3-2	CASSQRAGLMDEQFF	TGTGCCAGCAGCCAGAGGGCGGGGCTTATGGATGAGCAGTTCTTC
13	TRBJ2-3	-	-	TRBV20-1	CSASTSRTDTQYF	TGCAGTGCTAGTACATCGCGCACAGATACGCAGTATTTT
13	TRBJ2-1	few	TRBD1	TRBV11-2	CASSPEWDREQFF	TGTGCCAGCAGCCCCGAATGGGACAGAGAGCAGTTCTTC
17	TRBJ2-5	few	TRBD2	TRBV24-1	CATSDFSGDGGRETQYF	TGTGCCACCAGTGATTTTTCCGGGGACGGCGGGAGAGAGACCCAGTACTTC
15	TRBJ2-7	-	TRBD2	TRBV5-1	CASQPRTSGAYEQYF	TGCGCCAGCCAACCAAGAACTAGCGGGGCCTACGAGCAGTACTTC
14	TRBJ2-7	few	-	TRBV2	CASSEWHSSYEQYF	TGTGCCAGCAGTGAATGGCATTCCTCCTACGAGCAGTACTTC
11	TRBJ2-5	-	-	TRBV7-2	CASSSVETQYF	TGTGCCAGCAGCTCCGTAGAGACCCAGTACTTC
12	TRBJ2-1	-	-	TRBV12-3/TRBV12-4	CASSLRSNEQFF	TGTGCCAGCAGTCTCCGTAGCAATGAGCAGTTCTTC